Each of the 17 T cell receptor beta chains below was sequenced from the same sample in a study of blood T cell repertoires in COVID-19. Assay: immunoSEQ multiplex PCR; the TCRdb copy retains only in-frame clones and omits some. The repertoire has about 420,000 clones, 70% to 90% of them found once; the top ten carry more than 0.7%. Sequenced sample: peripheral blood. These receptors were obtained from a young man with COVID-19, enrolled during active disease.

The V call is TRBV5-4, the J call TRBJ2-1, with 11 bases identical to TRBD1. The CDR3 totals 16 residues. With 5 bases clipped from V and 9 bases from J, the junction kept 13 bases outside the gene matches. Germline-derived CDR1 and CDR2 are SGHNT and YYREEE (reference sequence). The CDR3 is CASSPGQGATYSEQFF. CDR3 bases: TGTGCCAGCAGTCCTGGACAGGGGGCGACTTATTCTGAGCAGTTCTTC.

The V call is TRBV5-5, the J call TRBJ1-5, with D possibly matching TRBD1 (6 bases). Germline V gene lookup returns CDR1 SGHKS and CDR2 YYEKEE (reference sequence). CDR3 size: 13 residues. V was clipped by 1 base and J by 7 bases, with 9 bases between them. The CDR3 spells CASSLWQGQPQHF. The CDR3, as DNA: TGTGCCAGCAGCTTGTGGCAGGGGCAGCCCCAGCATTTT.

The chain employs TRBV10-1 and TRBJ2-3; 8 bases match TRBD2. V was pared by 0 bases and J by 3 bases, with 5 bases of the junction left unmatched. Germline V gene data show CDR1 as WNHNN and CDR2 as SYGVQD (reference sequence). The CDR3 sequence is 16 residues long. The CDR3 here is CASSESTGGRTDTQYF. CDR3 bases: TGCGCCAGCAGTGAGTCGACGGGCGGGAGGACAGATACGCAGTATTTT.

The chain recombines TRBV5-1 with TRBJ2-1; 9 bases line up with TRBD2. The V gene's germline CDR1 is SGHRS and CDR2 YFSETQ. With 0 bases clipped from V and 7 bases from J, the junction kept 5 bases outside the gene matches. The CDR3 is made up of 15 amino acids. Here the CDR3 reads CASSLVLSGGNEQFF. The DNA for the CDR3 is TGCGCCAGCAGCTTGGTTCTTAGCGGGGGTAATGAGCAGTTCTTC.

This chain joins TRBV19 and TRBJ2-2; D remains ambiguous. Deletions cut 10 bases from V and 6 bases from J, with 12 bases between. Germline loops: CDR1 LNHDA, CDR2 SQIVND (reference sequence). CDR3 length equals 12 residues. CDR3: CATELGSGELFF. The CDR3 DNA reads as TGTGCCACTGAATTGGGCTCCGGGGAGCTGTTTTTT.

The rearrangement uses TRBV28 and TRBJ2-1; maybe TRBD1 (5 bases). This CDR3 spans 15 amino acids. V lost 2 bases to trimming and J lost 2 bases, with 10 bases between them. From germline, CDR1 is MDHEN and CDR2 SYDVKM. The CDR3 DNA reads TGTGCCAGCAGTTTAGCAGGGTCCCCCTACAATGAGCAGTTCTTC. It codes for CASSLAGSPYNEQFF. Full variable domain (rest looked up from reference TRBV28 and TRBJ2-1): DVKVTQSSRYLVKRTGEKVFLECVQDMDHENMFWYRQDPGLGLRLIYFSYDVKMKEKGDIPEGYSVSREKKERFSLILESASTNQTSMYLCASSLAGSPYNEQFFGPGTRLTVL.

This rearrangement joins TRBV4-1 to TRBJ2-3; possibly TRBD2 for D (6 bases). Germline CDR1 and CDR2: MGHRA and YSYEKL. The V and J ends lost 2 bases and 1 base respectively, with 7 bases between them. The CDR3 spans 14 residues. The CDR3 DNA follows: TGCGCCAGCAGCCAAAGGAGGGGCACAGATACGCAGTATTTT. Residues: CASSQRRGTDTQYF.

The genes are TRBV2 and TRBJ2-1; D not resolved. Looked up from germline, CDR1 is SNHLY and CDR2 is FYNNEI. There are 12 residues in the CDR3. Trimming removed 6 bases at V and 7 bases at J, with 10 bases between. The CDR3 coding sequence is TGTGCCAGCAGATATTACGGTAATGAGCAGTTCTTC. It yields the protein CASRYYGNEQFF.

The chain carries TRBV5-4 and TRBJ2-1, with D maybe TRBD2 (6 bases). With 4 bases removed from V and 3 bases from J, the gap between germline ends came to 17 bases. The CDR3 extends over 16 amino acids. CDR1 is SGHNT, CDR2 YYREEE, per germline (reference sequence). The CDR3 spells CASSAGTGTHYNEQFF. The CDR3 region has the DNA TGTGCCAGCAGCGCCGGGACTGGGACTCACTACAATGAGCAGTTCTTC.

The chain combines TRBV7-9 with TRBJ2-5; D perhaps matches TRBD1 (6 bases). The CDR3 has 13 amino acids. Germline CDR1 is SEHNR and CDR2 is FQNEAQ (reference sequence). The germline V and J ends were trimmed by 3 bases and 4 bases, with 9 bases remaining between them. CDR3 amino acids: CASSFGRGETQYF. CDR3 nucleotide sequence: TGTGCCAGCAGCTTCGGCAGGGGAGAGACCCAGTACTTC.

The CDR3 bases are TGTGCCAGCAGCTGGGGGGACACTGAAGCTTTCTTT. This translates into CASSWGDTEAFF. The chain recombines TRBV6-5 with TRBJ1-1; possibly TRBD1 for D (5 bases). CDR1 and CDR2 (germline): MNHEY, SVGAGI. The CDR3 runs 12 residues. V was cut by 6 bases and J by 3 bases, with 8 bases left in between.

This chain connects TRBV5-1 to TRBJ1-4; unclear D gene. From germline, CDR1 is SGHRS and CDR2 YFSETQ. The CDR3 is made up of 13 amino acids. The V and J ends lost 7 bases and 4 bases respectively, with 11 bases between them. CDR3 DNA: TGCGCCAGCTCCTTCGGGGATAATGAAAAACTGTTTTTT. It is translated as CASSFGDNEKLFF.

The chain is built from TRBV18 and TRBJ2-7; 11 nucleotides line up with TRBD2. The germline CDR1 and CDR2 sequences are KGHSH and LQKENI. The CDR3 has 14 residues. Unmatched junction bases numbered 7, after V lost 6 bases and J lost 6 bases. The CDR3 loop is CASSISGRAGEQYF. The CDR3 DNA reads TGTGCCAGCTCCATTAGCGGGAGGGCCGGCGAGCAGTACTTC.

The DNA of the CDR3 is TGTGCCAGCAGCCAAGAGGGCGGGACTAGCGGGCGCACAGATACGCAGTATTTT. Its translation is CASSQEGGTSGRTDTQYF. This chain connects TRBV4-2 to TRBJ2-3; 12 bases line up with TRBD2. V lost 0 bases, J lost 1 base, and 5 bases stayed unmatched. The CDR3 is 18 residues long. Looked up from germline, CDR1 is LGHNA and CDR2 is YNFKEQ.

The chain recombines TRBV7-9 with TRBJ2-5, with TRBD1 as a possible D gene (6 bases). This CDR3 has 15 residues. Trimming took 6 bases from V and 3 from J, leaving 17 bases between them. Germline CDR1 SEHNR, CDR2 FQNEAQ (reference sequence). The CDR3 DNA is TGTGCCAGCAGATCTAATATCGGGACAAAAGAGACCCAGTACTTC. This gives the protein CASRSNIGTKETQYF.

The rearrangement links TRBV28 to TRBJ1-4; weak D call: TRBD1 (6 bases). This CDR3 region has 18 residues. In germline, CDR1 is MDHEN, CDR2 SYDVKM. Between the trimmed V and J ends, which lost 7 bases and 5 bases, there was a span of 26 bases. The CDR3 is CASTLTTGLLRTNEKLFF. The CDR3 DNA reads as TGTGCCAGCACACTCACGACAGGACTCCTACGCACCAATGAAAAACTGTTTTTT.

The chain links TRBV5-5 to TRBJ1-1; no firm D call. V was trimmed by 4 bases and J by 4 bases, leaving 11 bases between them. The CDR3 runs to 13 residues. CDR1 and CDR2 from the germline V gene are SGHKS and YYEKEE (reference sequence). Here the CDR3 DNA reads TGTGCCAGCAGCGCGGAGGTGGTCACTGAAGCTTTCTTT. Translation: CASSAEVVTEAFF.